This T cell receptor beta chain was sequenced in a study of blood T cell repertoires in COVID-19. Study overall: COVID-19 samples, acute and convalescent, were from the United States, Italy and Spain. Sample material is recorded as cDNA or gDNA derived from T cells, B-cell-depleted T cells, or PBMCs.

In the source study's methods: Cell counts per sample came from amplifying reference gene primers. Assay used: immunoSEQ multiplex PCR; TCRdb lists only in-frame clones, some missing. The DNA was the basis for D and trimming; V, J and clone size are from that table. The profile covers about 220,000 clones, with about 88% appearing a single time and 1.9% taken by the ten largest. Germline-derived CDR1 and CDR2 are MNHEY and SVGEGT. The germline V and J ends were trimmed by 11 bases and 4 bases, with 16 bases remaining between them. The CDR3 extends over 13 amino acids. The sample was peripheral blood. This receptor was obtained from a man aged 35 to 55 with active or convalescent COVID-19. The genes are TRBV6-2 or TRBV6-3 and TRBJ2-3; D may be TRBD2 (5 bases). The CDR3 is CACSPRRADTQYF. CDR3 DNA: TGTGCCTGTAGCCCGAGGCGGGCAGATACGCAGTATTTT.